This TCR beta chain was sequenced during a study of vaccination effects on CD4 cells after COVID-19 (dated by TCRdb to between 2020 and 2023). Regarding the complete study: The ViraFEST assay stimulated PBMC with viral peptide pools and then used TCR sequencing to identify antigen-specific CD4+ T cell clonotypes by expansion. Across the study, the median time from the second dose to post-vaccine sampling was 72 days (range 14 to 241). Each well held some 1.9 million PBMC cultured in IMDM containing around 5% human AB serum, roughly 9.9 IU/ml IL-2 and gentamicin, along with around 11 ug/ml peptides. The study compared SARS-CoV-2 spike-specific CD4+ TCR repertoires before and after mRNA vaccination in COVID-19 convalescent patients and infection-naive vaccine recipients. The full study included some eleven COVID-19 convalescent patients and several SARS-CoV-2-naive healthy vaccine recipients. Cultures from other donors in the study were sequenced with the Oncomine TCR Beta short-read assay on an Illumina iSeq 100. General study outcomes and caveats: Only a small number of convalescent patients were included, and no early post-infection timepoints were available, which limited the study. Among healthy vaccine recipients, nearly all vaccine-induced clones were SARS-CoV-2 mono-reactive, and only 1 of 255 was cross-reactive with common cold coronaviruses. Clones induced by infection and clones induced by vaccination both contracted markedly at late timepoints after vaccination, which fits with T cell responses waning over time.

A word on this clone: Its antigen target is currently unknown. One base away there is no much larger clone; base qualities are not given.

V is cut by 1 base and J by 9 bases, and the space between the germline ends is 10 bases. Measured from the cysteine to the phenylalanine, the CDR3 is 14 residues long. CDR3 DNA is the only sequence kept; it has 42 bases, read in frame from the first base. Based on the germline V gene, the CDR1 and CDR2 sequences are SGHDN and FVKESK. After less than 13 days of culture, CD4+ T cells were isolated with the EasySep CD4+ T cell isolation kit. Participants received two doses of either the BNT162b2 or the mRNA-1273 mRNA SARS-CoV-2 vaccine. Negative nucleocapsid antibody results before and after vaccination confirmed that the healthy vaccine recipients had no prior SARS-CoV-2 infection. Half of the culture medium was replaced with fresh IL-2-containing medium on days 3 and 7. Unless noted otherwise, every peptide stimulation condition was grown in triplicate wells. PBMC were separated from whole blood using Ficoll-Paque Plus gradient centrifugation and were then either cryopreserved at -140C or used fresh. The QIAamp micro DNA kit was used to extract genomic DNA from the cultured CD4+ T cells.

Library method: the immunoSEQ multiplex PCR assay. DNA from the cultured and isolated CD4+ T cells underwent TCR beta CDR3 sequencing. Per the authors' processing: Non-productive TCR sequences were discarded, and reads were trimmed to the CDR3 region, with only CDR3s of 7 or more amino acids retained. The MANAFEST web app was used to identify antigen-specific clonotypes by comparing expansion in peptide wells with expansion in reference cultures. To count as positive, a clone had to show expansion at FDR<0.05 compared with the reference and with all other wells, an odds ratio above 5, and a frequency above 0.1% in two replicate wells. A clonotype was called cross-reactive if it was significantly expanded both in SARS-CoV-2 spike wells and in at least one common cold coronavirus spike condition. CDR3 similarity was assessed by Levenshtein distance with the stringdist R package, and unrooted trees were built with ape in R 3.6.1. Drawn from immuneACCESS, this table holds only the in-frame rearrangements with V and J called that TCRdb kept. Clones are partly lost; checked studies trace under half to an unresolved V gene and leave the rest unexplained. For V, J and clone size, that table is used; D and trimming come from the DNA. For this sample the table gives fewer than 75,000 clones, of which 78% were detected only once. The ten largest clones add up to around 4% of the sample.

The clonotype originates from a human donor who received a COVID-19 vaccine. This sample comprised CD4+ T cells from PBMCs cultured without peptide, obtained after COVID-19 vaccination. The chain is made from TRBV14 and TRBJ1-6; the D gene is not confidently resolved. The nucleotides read TGTGCCAGCAGCCAAGGGCTTAAGAGTTCACCCCTCCACTTT. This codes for CASSQGLKSSPLHF.